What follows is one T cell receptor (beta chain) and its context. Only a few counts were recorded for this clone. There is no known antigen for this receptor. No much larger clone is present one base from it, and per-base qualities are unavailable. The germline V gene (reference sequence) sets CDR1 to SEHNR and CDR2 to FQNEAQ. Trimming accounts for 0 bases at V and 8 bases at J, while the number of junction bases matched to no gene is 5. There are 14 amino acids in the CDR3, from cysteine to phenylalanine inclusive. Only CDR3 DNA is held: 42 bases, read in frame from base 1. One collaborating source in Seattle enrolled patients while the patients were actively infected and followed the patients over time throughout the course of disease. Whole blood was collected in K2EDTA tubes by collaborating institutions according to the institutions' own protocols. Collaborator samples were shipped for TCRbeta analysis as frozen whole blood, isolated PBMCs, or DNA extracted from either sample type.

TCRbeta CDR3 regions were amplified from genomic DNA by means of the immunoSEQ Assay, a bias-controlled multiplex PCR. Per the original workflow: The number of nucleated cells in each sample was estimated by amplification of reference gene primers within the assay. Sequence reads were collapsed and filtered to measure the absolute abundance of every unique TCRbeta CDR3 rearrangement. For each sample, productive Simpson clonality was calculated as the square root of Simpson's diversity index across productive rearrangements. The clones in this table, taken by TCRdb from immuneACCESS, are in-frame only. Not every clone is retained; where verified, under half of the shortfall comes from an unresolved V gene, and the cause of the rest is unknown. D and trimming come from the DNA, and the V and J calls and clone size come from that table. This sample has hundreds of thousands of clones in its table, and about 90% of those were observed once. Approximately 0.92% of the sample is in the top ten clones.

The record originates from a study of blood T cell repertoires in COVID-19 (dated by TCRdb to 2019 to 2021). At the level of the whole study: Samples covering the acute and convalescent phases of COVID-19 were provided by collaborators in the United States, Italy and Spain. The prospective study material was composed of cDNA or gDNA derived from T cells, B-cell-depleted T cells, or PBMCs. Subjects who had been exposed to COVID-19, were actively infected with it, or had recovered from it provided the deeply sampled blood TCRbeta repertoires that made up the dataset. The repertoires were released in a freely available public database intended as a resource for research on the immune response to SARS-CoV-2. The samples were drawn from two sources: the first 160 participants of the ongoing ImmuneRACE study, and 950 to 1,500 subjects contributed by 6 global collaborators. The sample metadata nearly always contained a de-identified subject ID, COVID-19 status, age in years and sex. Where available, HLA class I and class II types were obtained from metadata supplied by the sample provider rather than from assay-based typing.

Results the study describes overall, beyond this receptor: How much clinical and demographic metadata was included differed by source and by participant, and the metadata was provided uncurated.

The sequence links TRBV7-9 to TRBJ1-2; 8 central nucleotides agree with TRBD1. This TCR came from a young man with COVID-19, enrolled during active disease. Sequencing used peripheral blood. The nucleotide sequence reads TGTGCCAGCAGCTTAGCGACAGGGGCAGGGGGCTACACCTTC. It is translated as CASSLATGAGGYTF.